The clone carrying this TCR beta chain showed up many times. Germline V lookup: CDR1 MNHNS, CDR2 SASEGT. CDR3 size: 15 residues. The V gene lost 9 bases and the J gene lost 4 bases, with 21 bases spanning the gap. TCRdb fed the RT-PCR reads into MiXCR, producing one record per CDR3 protein. The data show about 680,000 distinct CDR3 sequences, approximately 15% seen once. This sequence joins TRBV6-1 and TRBJ2-5, with D maybe TRBD1 (6 bases). The receptor was derived from a female donor in good health, serving as a healthy control. Sample: memory CD4+ T cells from blood. The CDR3 DNA reads TGTGCCAGTTGCGCTCAACCACAGGGTAGAGAGACCCAGTACTTC. Its protein is CASCAQPQGRETQYF.